The TCR beta chain under discussion was sequenced for a study of T cell changes during pregnancy in multiple sclerosis. The CDR3 length is 14 residues. The V and J ends lost 1 base and 5 bases respectively, with 11 bases between them. Germline loops: CDR1 SGHTA, CDR2 FQGNSA. Only in-frame clones appear in the TCRdb table, and some are missing; sequencing was by immunoSEQ multiplex PCR. In the table there are roughly 23,000 clones, around 90% of which are singletons. Sequenced here: CD4+ T cells from peripheral blood mononuclear cells, sampled in the second trimester of pregnancy. This chain connects TRBV7-2 to TRBJ2-5; D possibly corresponds to TRBD2 (6 bases). This receptor was obtained from a female donor in good health, enrolled as a control in a pregnancy study. Written as DNA, the CDR3 is TGTGCCAGCAGCTTAGGGGGCGGGGTCGAGACCCAGTACTTC. The encoded protein is CASSLGGGVETQYF.